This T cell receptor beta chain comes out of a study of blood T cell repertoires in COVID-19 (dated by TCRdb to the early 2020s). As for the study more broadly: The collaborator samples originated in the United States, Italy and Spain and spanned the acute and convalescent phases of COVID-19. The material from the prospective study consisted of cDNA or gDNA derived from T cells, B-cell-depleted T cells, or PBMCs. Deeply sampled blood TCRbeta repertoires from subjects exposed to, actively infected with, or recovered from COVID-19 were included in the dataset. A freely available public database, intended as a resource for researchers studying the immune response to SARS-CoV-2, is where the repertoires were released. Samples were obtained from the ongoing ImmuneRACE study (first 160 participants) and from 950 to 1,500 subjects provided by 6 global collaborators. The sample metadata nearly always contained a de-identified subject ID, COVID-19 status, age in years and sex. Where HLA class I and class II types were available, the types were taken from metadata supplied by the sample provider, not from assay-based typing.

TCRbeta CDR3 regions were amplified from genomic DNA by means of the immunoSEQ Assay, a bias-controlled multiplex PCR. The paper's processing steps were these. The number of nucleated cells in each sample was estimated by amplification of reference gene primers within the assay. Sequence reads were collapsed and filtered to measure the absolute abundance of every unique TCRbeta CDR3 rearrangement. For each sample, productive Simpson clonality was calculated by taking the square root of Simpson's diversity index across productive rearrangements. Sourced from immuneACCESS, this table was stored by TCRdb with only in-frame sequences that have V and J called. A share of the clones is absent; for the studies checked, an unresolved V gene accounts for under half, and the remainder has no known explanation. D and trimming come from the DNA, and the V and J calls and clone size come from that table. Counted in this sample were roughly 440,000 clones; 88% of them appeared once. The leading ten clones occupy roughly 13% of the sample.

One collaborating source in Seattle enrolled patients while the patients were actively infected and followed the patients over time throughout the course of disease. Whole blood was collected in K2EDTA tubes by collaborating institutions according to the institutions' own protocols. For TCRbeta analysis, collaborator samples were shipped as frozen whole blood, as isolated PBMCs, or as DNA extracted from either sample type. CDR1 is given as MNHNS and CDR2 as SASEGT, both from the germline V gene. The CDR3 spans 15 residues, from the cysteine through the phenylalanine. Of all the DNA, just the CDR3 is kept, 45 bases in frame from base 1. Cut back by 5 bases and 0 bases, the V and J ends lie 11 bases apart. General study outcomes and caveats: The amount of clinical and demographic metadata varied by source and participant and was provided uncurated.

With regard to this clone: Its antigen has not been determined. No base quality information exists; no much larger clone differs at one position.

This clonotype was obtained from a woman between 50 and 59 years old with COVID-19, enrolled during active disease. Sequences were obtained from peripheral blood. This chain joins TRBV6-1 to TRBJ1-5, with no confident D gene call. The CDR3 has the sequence CASSQETISNQPQHF. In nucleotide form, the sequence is TGTGCCAGCAGTCAGGAAACGATTAGCAATCAGCCCCAGCATTTT.